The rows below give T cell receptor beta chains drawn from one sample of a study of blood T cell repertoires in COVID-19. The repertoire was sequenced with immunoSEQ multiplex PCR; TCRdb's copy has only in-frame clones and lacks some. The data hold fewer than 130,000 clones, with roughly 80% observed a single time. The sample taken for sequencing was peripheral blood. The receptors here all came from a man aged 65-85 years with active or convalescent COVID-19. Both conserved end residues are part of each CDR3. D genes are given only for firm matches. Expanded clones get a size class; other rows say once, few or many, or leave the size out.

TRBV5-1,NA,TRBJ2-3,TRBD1,TGCGCCAGCAGCCAACAGGGGTCATACACAGATACGCAGTATTTT,CASSQQGSYTDTQYF
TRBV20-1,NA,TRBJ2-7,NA,TGCAGTGCCCTAGGGGGCTACGAGCAGTACTTC,CSALGGYEQYF
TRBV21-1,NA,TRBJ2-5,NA,TGTGCCAGCCAGACAGCCGGACAAGAGACCCAGTACTTC,CASQTAGQETQYF
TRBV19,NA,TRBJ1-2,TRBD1,TGTGCCAGTAGTTTCGACAGGGGAGGCTATGGCTACACCTTC,CASSFDRGGYGYTF
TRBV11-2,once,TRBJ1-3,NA,TGTGCCAGCAGCTTAGGGGGGCCAAGAAACACCATATATTTT,CASSLGGPRNTIYF
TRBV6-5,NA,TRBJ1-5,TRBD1,TGTGCCAGCAGACCCACAGGGGCTAGCAATCAGCCCCAGCATTTT,CASRPTGASNQPQHF
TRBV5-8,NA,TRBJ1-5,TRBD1,TGTGCCAGCAGCCGAGGACAGGGATCCATCAATCAGCCCCAGCATTTT,CASSRGQGSINQPQHF
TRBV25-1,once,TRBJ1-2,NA,TGTGCCAGCAGTGAATACAGAAACTATGGCTACACCTTC,CASSEYRNYGYTF
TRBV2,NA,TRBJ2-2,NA,TGTGCCAGCAGACAGCTCACCGGGGAGCTGTTTTTT,CASRQLTGELFF
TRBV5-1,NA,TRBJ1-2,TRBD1,TGCGCCAGCAACCCAGGGGACAGGGAATATGGCTACACCTTC,CASNPGDREYGYTF
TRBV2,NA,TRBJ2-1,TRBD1,TGTGCCAGCAAGGTGGGACAGGGGGCCTATGAGCAGTTCTTC,CASKVGQGAYEQFF
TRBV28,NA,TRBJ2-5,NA,TGTGCCAGCAGTTTAGGAGGGGAGGAGACCCAGTACTTC,CASSLGGEETQYF
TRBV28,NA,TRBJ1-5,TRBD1,TGTGCCAGCACAGGGGGACCTGGGAATCAGCCCCAGCATTTT,CASTGGPGNQPQHF
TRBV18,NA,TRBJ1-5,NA,TGTGCCAGCTCACCATTACGGACTTCCAATCAGCCCCAGCATTTT,CASSPLRTSNQPQHF
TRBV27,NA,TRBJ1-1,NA,TGTGCCAGCAGTTTGAAGACTACAACTGAAGCTTTCTTT,CASSLKTTTEAFF
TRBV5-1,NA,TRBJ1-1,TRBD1,TGCGCCAGCAGCAAGGGACAGGGGGCTTGGACTGAAGCTTTCTTT,CASSKGQGAWTEAFF
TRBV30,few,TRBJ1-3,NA,TGTGCCTGGAGGAGGGTACAGAACACCATATATTTT,CAWRRVQNTIYF
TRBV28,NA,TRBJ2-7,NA,TGTGCCAGCCTATCCGGGACTGGAAACTACGAGCAGTACTTC,CASLSGTGNYEQYF
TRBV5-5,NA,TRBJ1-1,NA,TGTGCCAGCAGCCAAGCAGGGAACACTGAAGCTTTCTTT,CASSQAGNTEAFF
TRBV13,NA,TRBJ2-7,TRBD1,TGTGCCAGCAGCCCTTGGGACAGGGGCAACGAGCAGTACTTC,CASSPWDRGNEQYF
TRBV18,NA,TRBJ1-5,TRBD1,TGTGCCAGCTCACCTACTGGCAGGGGGCGCGGGCAGCCCCAGCATTTT,CASSPTGRGRGQPQHF
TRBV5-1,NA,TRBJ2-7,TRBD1,TGCGCCAGCAGCTTGGGGGACAGGGGACTTCAGTACTTC,CASSLGDRGLQYF
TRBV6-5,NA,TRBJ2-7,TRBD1,TGTGCCACCTCTTCAGCGGACAGGGGTATGTACGAGCAGTACTTC,CATSSADRGMYEQYF
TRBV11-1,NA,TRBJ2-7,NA,TGTGCCAGCAGCTTAGTATTCGGGGATCGGTACGAGCAGTACTTC,CASSLVFGDRYEQYF
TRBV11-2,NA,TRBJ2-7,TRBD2,TGTGCCAGCAGCTTAGATCCGGCGCGGGAGGTATCCTACGAGCAGTACTTC,CASSLDPAREVSYEQYF
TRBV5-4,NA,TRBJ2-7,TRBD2,TGTGCCAGCAGCTCCCGGGACTACCAATACGAGCAGTACTTC,CASSSRDYQYEQYF
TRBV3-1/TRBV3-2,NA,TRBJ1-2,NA,TGTGCCAGCAGCCAAGTAGGGGCTTCAATCTATGGCTACACCTTC,CASSQVGASIYGYTF
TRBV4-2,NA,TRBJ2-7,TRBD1,TGTGCCAGCAGCCAATGGGACAGCTCCTACGAGCAGTACTTC,CASSQWDSSYEQYF
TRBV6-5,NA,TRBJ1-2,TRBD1,TGTGCCAGCAGAGCCGGGACAGGGAGCTTCTATGGCTACACCTTC,CASRAGTGSFYGYTF
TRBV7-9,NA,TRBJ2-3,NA,TGTGCCAGCAGTCCGCGGGGAGATACGCAGTATTTT,CASSPRGDTQYF
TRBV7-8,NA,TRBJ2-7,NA,TGTGCCAGCACCCCGACCCAGGGCTACGAGCAGTACTTC,CASTPTQGYEQYF
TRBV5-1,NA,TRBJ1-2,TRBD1,TGCGCCAGCAGCTCCTTTTCGACAGGGGAGTATGGCTACACCTTC,CASSSFSTGEYGYTF
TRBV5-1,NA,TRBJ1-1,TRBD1,TGCGCCAGCAGCCGGGACAGGGTCGGTGAAGCTTTCTTT,CASSRDRVGEAFF
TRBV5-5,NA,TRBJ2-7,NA,TGTGCCAGCTTAAGGGACTTCCTATCCTACGAGCAGTACTTC,CASLRDFLSYEQYF
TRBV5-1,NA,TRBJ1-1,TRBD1,TGCGCCAGCAGCTTGGACGCGGGACAGGGAGGCACTGAAGCTTTCTTT,CASSLDAGQGGTEAFF
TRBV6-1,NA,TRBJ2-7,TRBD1,TGTGCCAGCAGTGAGATGGGCAGGGGGCTCTACGAGCAGTACTTC,CASSEMGRGLYEQYF
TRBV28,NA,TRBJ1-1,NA,TGTGCCAGCAGCCCTGGACGGGGAAACACTGAAGCTTTCTTT,CASSPGRGNTEAFF
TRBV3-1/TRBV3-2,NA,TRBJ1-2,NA,TGTGCCAGCAGCTTGGGACAAGGCCTGGGCTACACCTTC,CASSLGQGLGYTF
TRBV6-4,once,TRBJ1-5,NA,TGTGCCAGCCAAGACACTAGCAATCAGCCCCAGCATTTT,CASQDTSNQPQHF
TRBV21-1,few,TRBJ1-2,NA,TGTGCCAGCAGCAAAAAACCAGGGAATAACTATGGCTACACCTTC,CASSKKPGNNYGYTF
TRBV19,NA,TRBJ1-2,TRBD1,TGTGCCAGTACAACAAGACAGGGGGGGAACTATGGCTACACCTTC,CASTTRQGGNYGYTF
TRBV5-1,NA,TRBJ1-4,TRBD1,TGCGCCAGCAGCTTGGGGACAGGGAAGGAAAAACTGTTTTTT,CASSLGTGKEKLFF
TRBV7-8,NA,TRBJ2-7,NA,TGTGCCAGCAGCTTACGACAGTACGAGCAGTACTTC,CASSLRQYEQYF
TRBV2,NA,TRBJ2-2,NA,TGTGCCAGCAGCGCCTTTGGACAGTCGAACACCGGGGAGCTGTTTTTT,CASSAFGQSNTGELFF
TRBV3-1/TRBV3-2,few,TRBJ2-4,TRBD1,TGTGCCAGCAGCCAAGAGGGACAGGTAAACATTCAGTACTTC,CASSQEGQVNIQYF
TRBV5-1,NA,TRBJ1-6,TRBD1,TGCGCCAGCAGAGGGGGACAGGATAATTCACCCCTCCACTTT,CASRGGQDNSPLHF
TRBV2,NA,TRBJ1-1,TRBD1,TGTGCCAGCAGTGTCGAGGGGGCTAACACTGAAGCTTTCTTT,CASSVEGANTEAFF
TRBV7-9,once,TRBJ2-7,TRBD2,TGTGCCAGCAGCTTAGCGGGAGGGAACGAGCAGTACTTC,CASSLAGGNEQYF